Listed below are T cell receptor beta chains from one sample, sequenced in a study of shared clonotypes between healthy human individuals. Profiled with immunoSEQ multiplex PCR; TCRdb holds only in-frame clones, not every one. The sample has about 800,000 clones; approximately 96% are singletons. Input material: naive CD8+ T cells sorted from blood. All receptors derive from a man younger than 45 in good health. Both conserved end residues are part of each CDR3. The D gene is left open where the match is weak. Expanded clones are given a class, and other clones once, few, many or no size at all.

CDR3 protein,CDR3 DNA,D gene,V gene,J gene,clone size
CASSPVTERQQYF,TGTGCCAGCAGCCCGGTTACAGAACGACAGCAGTACTTC,.,TRBV7-9,TRBJ2-7,once
CASSPGTGIEKLFF,TGTGCCAGCTCCCCCGGGACAGGCATCGAAAAACTGTTTTTT,TRBD1,TRBV6-5,TRBJ1-4,.
CASSPTLTGELFF,TGTGCCAGCAGTCCCACATTGACCGGGGAGCTGTTTTTT,.,TRBV27,TRBJ2-2,.
CASTPRGLGFYEQYF,TGTGCCAGCACCCCCCGGGGTCTGGGGTTCTACGAGCAGTACTTC,.,TRBV5-6,TRBJ2-7,.
CAWNSVGNSLTDTQYF,TGTGCCTGGAATAGTGTGGGAAATTCCCTCACAGATACGCAGTATTTT,.,TRBV30,TRBJ2-3,.
CASSKPRTSGRETQYF,TGTGCCAGCAGCAAACCCAGGACTAGCGGGCGTGAGACCCAGTACTTC,TRBD2,TRBV11-2,TRBJ2-5,.
CASSRTTGELFF,TGTGCCAGCAGCCGGACAACCGGGGAGCTGTTTTTT,.,TRBV7-9,TRBJ2-2,once
CASSLYRYGDYEQYF,TGTGCCAGCAGTTTATATCGGTACGGAGACTACGAGCAGTACTTC,.,TRBV28,TRBJ2-7,.
CASSFRVRAQYF,TGTGCCAGCAGCTTTCGCGTTCGGGCGCAGTATTTT,.,TRBV7-9,TRBJ2-3,.
CASTLGMNTEAFF,TGTGCCAGCACCTTGGGCATGAACACTGAAGCTTTCTTT,.,TRBV7-9,TRBJ1-1,.
CASSRGREGLAGSSF,TGTGCCAGCAGCCGCGGGAGGGAAGGACTAGCGGGGAGTTCGTTC,TRBD2,TRBV7-8,TRBJ2-7,.
CASSLEARADGYTF,TGTGCCAGCAGCTTAGAAGCCAGGGCGGATGGCTACACCTTC,.,TRBV7-8,TRBJ1-2,.
CASSQDIRDQPQHF,TGCGCCAGCAGCCAAGATATCAGGGATCAGCCCCAGCATTTT,.,TRBV4-3,TRBJ1-5,.
CASSLVLPFETGELIGQYF,TGTGCCAGCAGCTTAGTTCTTCCATTTGAGACAGGGGAGTTGATTGGGCAGTACTTC,TRBD1,TRBV11-2,TRBJ2-7,.